The 22 T cell receptor beta chains presented below share a single source sample, sequenced in a study of cytomegalovirus exposure and HLA in healthy donors (dated by TCRdb to 2016 to 2017). Library construction relied on the immunoSEQ multiplex PCR assay. For the multiplex PCR, a mixture combining 60 forward primers for TCR Vbeta segments and 13 reverse primers for TCR Jbeta segments was used. As stored in TCRdb, this immuneACCESS dataset retains in-frame rearrangements with V and J assigned. A fraction of the clones does not appear; measured against another copy, unresolved V genes explain less than half of the discrepancy, and the remainder lacks a known reason. This sample comprises 95,000 to 110,000 clones, about 85% of them detected only once. The leading ten clones occupy 2% to 2.5% of the sample. Sequencing input: PBMCs. The source of these receptors is a man aged 30 to 45 in good health and CMV-seronegative.

The gene calls are TRBV2 and TRBJ1-2; D might be TRBD1 (6 bases). Germline V lookup: CDR1 SNHLY, CDR2 FYNNEI. V dropped 4 bases and J dropped 6 bases, with 21 bases sitting between them. The CDR3 is 16 amino acids. CDR3 amino acids: CASSGRVGQGIHGYTF. The CDR3 DNA is TGTGCCAGCAGTGGTCGGGTGGGGCAGGGGATACATGGCTACACCTTC.

The DNA of the CDR3 is TGCAGCGTTCTAGCGTCGTTTCATGAGCAGTTCTTC. It yields the protein CSVLASFHEQFF. The J gene is TRBJ2-1, the V gene TRBV29-1, with a possible D match to TRBD2 (6 bases). Trimming took off 5 bases at V and 8 bases at J, with 13 bases between the two ends. The CDR3 is made up of 12 amino acids. Germline CDR1 reads SQVTM; CDR2 reads ANQGSEA.

V usage is TRBV7-9 and J usage is TRBJ2-7, with D tentatively TRBD1 (5 bases). Per germline, CDR1 SEHNR and CDR2 FQNEAQ (reference sequence). This CDR3 contains 14 residues. Trimming took 1 base from V and 5 from J, leaving 12 bases between them. The CDR3 sequence is CASSLVQGSDEQYF. DNA for the CDR3: TGTGCCAGCAGCTTAGTGCAGGGCTCGGACGAGCAGTACTTC. Full variable domain (remainder filled in from reference TRBV7-9 and TRBJ2-7): DTGVSQNPRHKITKRGQNVTFRCDPISEHNRLYWYRQTLGQGPEFLTYFQNEAQLEKSRLLSDRFSAERPKGSFSTLEIQRTEQGDSAMYLCASSLVQGSDEQYFGPGTRLTVT.

This clone was detected only once. The rearrangement uses TRBV4-1 and TRBJ1-2; 7 bases agree with TRBD1. This CDR3 is 16 amino acids long. CDR1 is MGHRA, CDR2 YSYEKL, per germline. After removal of 1 base from V and 4 bases from J, the junction contained 9 bases not matched to a gene. In DNA, the CDR3 is TGCGCCAGCAGCCAAGGGCAAACAGGGGAGCGCTATGGCTACACCTTC. Its translation is CASSQGQTGERYGYTF.

The rearrangement uses TRBV30 and TRBJ1-5, with 7 positions matching TRBD1. Looked up from germline, CDR1 is GTSNPN and CDR2 is SVGIG (reference sequence). With 2 bases clipped from V and 4 bases from J, the junction kept 2 bases outside the gene matches. This CDR3 region has 13 residues. The CDR3 spells CAWSRGPNQPQHF. In DNA form, the CDR3 reads TGTGCCTGGAGTAGGGGGCCTAATCAGCCCCAGCATTTT.

The J gene is TRBJ1-2, the V gene TRBV30, with 9 bases fitting TRBD1. Germline trimming cut 4 bases from V and 8 bases from J; bases unmatched to any gene: 11. Germline CDR1 and CDR2: GTSNPN and SVGIG (reference sequence). The CDR3 is 14 residues long. The CDR3 loop reads CAWINTGGAEGYTF. The CDR3 DNA sequence: TGTGCCTGGATCAATACAGGGGGCGCGGAAGGCTACACCTTC.

The J gene is TRBJ1-3, the V gene TRBV4-1; no clear D gene. The CDR3 has 17 amino acids. CDR1 and CDR2 (germline): MGHRA, YSYEKL. V gave up 3 bases and J gave up 0 bases, with 15 bases separating them. The CDR3 DNA follows: TGCGCCAGCAGCCAGGCCCCACGAGGGCACTCTGGAAACACCATATATTTT. Amino acids: CASSQAPRGHSGNTIYF.

The CDR3 nucleotides read TGTGCCAGCAGCCGCTTGGGACAGGGGCCGTACGAGCAGTACTTC. Its translation is CASSRLGQGPYEQYF. The rearrangement uses TRBV14 and TRBJ2-7; 10 nucleotides align to TRBD1. This CDR3 is 15 amino acids long. Trimming took 4 bases from V and 4 from J; bases not matched to a gene: 7. Germline assignment: CDR1 SGHDN and CDR2 FVKESK.

The V and J genes are TRBV5-6 and TRBJ1-5; 8 nucleotides match TRBD1. V was clipped by 4 bases and J by 10 bases; unmatched bases: 7. The CDR3 runs to 13 residues. Germline V gene sequence: CDR1 SGHDT, CDR2 YYEEEE. The CDR3 sequence is CASSRTGRVPQHF. The CDR3 DNA reads as TGTGCCAGCAGCAGGACAGGGCGGGTTCCCCAGCATTTT.

This clone has more than one count but fewer than ten. The rearrangement joins TRBV6-5 to TRBJ1-4; tentative D call: TRBD1 (6 bases). The CDR3 is 13 residues long. V was shortened by 8 bases and J by 7 bases, with 14 bases between the two germline ends. Germline assignment: CDR1 MNHEY and CDR2 SVGAGI. In DNA, the CDR3 is TGTGCCAGCGGGAGGGGGGGCGGTGAAAAACTGTTTTTT. It yields the protein CASGRGGGEKLFF.

This chain links TRBV9 with TRBJ2-7; possible D gene TRBD2, 6 bases. Trimming pared 1 base from V and 2 bases from J, leaving 13 bases between. The length of the CDR3 is 15 residues. CDR1 SGDLS and CDR2 YYNGEE come from the germline V gene. The chain's CDR3 is CASSVSSSGPYEQYF. The CDR3 DNA follows: TGTGCCAGCAGCGTATCGAGTAGCGGTCCCTACGAGCAGTACTTC.

This chain uses TRBV30 with TRBJ1-6, with TRBD1 identical over 9 bases. Losses at the gene ends were 2 bases for V and 10 bases for J; bases not matched to a gene: 9. The CDR3 sequence is 15 residues long. CDR1 and CDR2 (germline): GTSNPN, SVGIG (reference sequence). The CDR3 is CAWSLADRGGSPLHF. The DNA of the CDR3 is TGTGCCTGGAGTCTTGCGGACAGGGGAGGCTCACCCCTCCACTTT.

The chain couples TRBV11-2 to TRBJ2-7; tentative D call: TRBD2 (6 bases). V was cut by 6 bases and J by 0 bases, with 9 bases left in between. Germline loops: CDR1 SGHAT, CDR2 FQNNGV. This CDR3 comprises 13 residues. CDR3 region: CASSGRNSYEQYF. The CDR3 DNA follows: TGTGCCAGCAGTGGGAGGAACTCCTACGAGCAGTACTTC.

The chain employs TRBV23-1 and TRBJ2-1; maybe TRBD1 (6 bases). TRBV23-1 is an open reading frame, and its role is uncertain. CDR3 length equals 15 residues. The V end lost 8 bases, the J end lost 8 bases, and 22 bases lay between the germline ends. The CDR3 DNA follows: TGCGCCAGCGGCCTCTACAGGGATAGTTACGATGAGCAGTTCTTC. It is translated as CASGLYRDSYDEQFF.

This chain joins TRBV19 and TRBJ2-7; the match to TRBD2 covers 7 bases. V shed 5 bases, J shed 0 bases, and the junction held 7 bases outside the gene matches. Germline V gene lookup returns CDR1 LNHDA and CDR2 SQIVND (reference sequence). The CDR3 is 15 residues long. In DNA form, the CDR3 reads TGTGCCAGTAGTGACAGCGGGGCTAGCTCCTACGAGCAGTACTTC. It is translated as CASSDSGASSYEQYF.

This clone was seen only a few times. The chain joins TRBV5-1 to TRBJ2-7, with D perhaps TRBD1 (5 bases). The germline V gene has CDR1 SGHRS and CDR2 YFSETQ. The CDR3 loop spans 16 amino acids. The V gene lost 0 bases and the J gene lost 2 bases, with 15 bases spanning the gap. CDR3: CASSLVGQGVPYEQYF. In nucleotides, the CDR3 is TGCGCCAGCAGCTTGGTGGGGCAGGGTGTCCCCTACGAGCAGTACTTC. Combining the CDR3 with reference TRBV5-1 and TRBJ2-7 gives the whole variable domain KAGVTQTPRYLIKTRGQQVTLSCSPISGHRSVSWYQQTPGQGLQFLFEYFSETQRNKGNFPGRFSGRQFSNSRSEMNVSTLELGDSALYLCASSLVGQGVPYEQYFGPGTRLTVT.

The V call is TRBV9, the J call TRBJ1-5; 9 bases are a match to TRBD1. The CDR3 loop spans 14 amino acids. V shed 4 bases and J 7 bases; nucleotides not matched to a gene: 6. Germline loops: CDR1 SGDLS, CDR2 YYNGEE. CDR3 region: CASSTGTGLQPQHF. CDR3 coding DNA: TGTGCCAGCAGCACCGGGACAGGGCTACAGCCCCAGCATTTT.

J is TRBJ1-1 and V is TRBV30; tentatively, D is TRBD1 (5 bases). Trimming left V 4 bases short and J 7 bases short, with 13 bases between. Germline V lookup: CDR1 GTSNPN, CDR2 SVGIG (reference sequence). The CDR3 totals 12 residues. Here the CDR3 reads CAWNYGGGEAFF. DNA for the CDR3: TGTGCCTGGAATTATGGGGGGGGTGAAGCTTTCTTT.

CDR3 amino acids: CASSLGQYYGYTF. CDR3 nucleotides: TGTGCCAGCAGTCTTGGACAGTACTATGGCTACACCTTC. The gene calls are TRBV2 and TRBJ1-2, with a weak D call TRBD1 (6 bases). V was shortened by 5 bases and J by 3 bases, with 10 bases between the two germline ends. The CDR3 contains 13 residues. Germline loops: CDR1 SNHLY, CDR2 FYNNEI.

V is TRBV19 and J is TRBJ1-1, with D possibly matching TRBD1 (5 bases). Germline V lookup: CDR1 LNHDA, CDR2 SQIVND (reference sequence). The germline V and J ends were trimmed by 7 bases and 3 bases, with 15 bases remaining between them. CDR3 length: 14 residues. The CDR3 coding sequence is TGTGCCAGTACCGCGGGACCTGTCGACACTGAAGCTTTCTTT. This gives the protein CASTAGPVDTEAFF.

The chain combines TRBV6-4 with TRBJ1-2, with 10 bases fitting TRBD1. Unmatched junction bases numbered 8, after V lost 6 bases and J lost 4 bases. Germline lookup yields CDR1 MRHNA and CDR2 SNTAGT. The CDR3 has 15 residues. Here the CDR3 DNA reads TGTGCCAGCAGGGCCGGGACAGGGGCTTCCTATGGCTACACCTTC. Protein product: CASRAGTGASYGYTF.

The J gene is TRBJ1-1, the V gene TRBV18, with D possibly TRBD1 on 5 matching bases. Deletions cut 6 bases from V and 4 bases from J, with 12 bases between. In germline, CDR1 is KGHSH, CDR2 LQKENI. The CDR3 covers 13 residues. The CDR3 is CASSSWGGTEAFF. The DNA for the CDR3 is TGTGCCAGCTCTAGTTGGGGGGGCACTGAAGCTTTCTTT.